A selection of T cell receptor beta chains follows, all from one sample in a study of T-cell memory formation after mild COVID-19. Using its own MiXCR run on the 5' RACE reads, TCRdb lists one record per CDR3 protein. The sample has about 130,000 distinct CDR3 sequences; roughly 6.2% are singletons. Sequences were obtained from PBMCs or a T cell subset sorted from them (not recorded which). The receptors shown here come from an adult woman who had mild COVID-19 (a few samples of this study predate the infection). Cell type and time point are not known. Both conserved end residues are part of each CDR3. The D gene is left open where the match is weak. Rows give clone size only sometimes, using once, few, many, or a class for an expanded clone.

abundance,d_gene,len,j_gene,v_gene,CDR3nt,CDR3aa
many,-,14,TRBJ2-7,TRBV20-1,TGCAGTGCTAGCCGGGCCCCCGATTCGTTCGAGCAGTACTTC,CSASRAPDSFEQYF
many,-,11,TRBJ2-7,TRBV25-1,TGTGCCAGCAGTGAAGTGGGCGAGCAGTACTTC,CASSEVGEQYF
few,TRBD1,16,TRBJ1-6,TRBV5-1,TGCGCCAGCAGCCTAGGCGGGACAGGGGGAAACTCACCCCTCCACTTT,CASSLGGTGGNSPLHF
-,-,15,TRBJ2-1,TRBV15,TGTGCCACCAGCACCCGACTAGTCGGGAACAATGAGCAGTTCTTC,CATSTRLVGNNEQFF
-,-,12,TRBJ2-2,TRBV12-3/TRBV12-4,TGTGCCAGCAGCAAAAGGGTCGGGGAGCTGTTTTTT,CASSKRVGELFF
many,-,16,TRBJ2-6,TRBV7-7,TGTGCCAGCAGCCCCTATCAGGGGTCTGGGGCCAACGTCCTGACTTTC,CASSPYQGSGANVLTF
-,TRBD1,12,TRBJ1-1,TRBV4-1,TGCGCCAGCAGCCTAGACAGGGGTACAGCTTTCTTT,CASSLDRGTAFF
many,-,14,TRBJ2-5,TRBV30,TGTGCCTGGACGTTCAACAGGGCGGAGGAGACCCAGTACTTC,CAWTFNRAEETQYF
many,-,18,TRBJ2-5,TRBV7-2,TGTGCCAGCAGCTTAATGAGCTCAAAGGTTTTACTTCAAGAGACCCAGTACTTC,CASSLMSSKVLLQETQYF
-,-,16,TRBJ2-5,TRBV11-2,TGTGCCAGCAGCTTAGCTGGGTGGCAAGGAAAAGAGACCCAGTACTTC,CASSLAGWQGKETQYF
-,-,12,TRBJ2-1,TRBV5-1,TGCGCCAGCAGCTCCCCGTACAATGAGCAGTTCTTC,CASSSPYNEQFF
few,-,14,TRBJ1-5,TRBV5-1,TGCGCCAGCAGCTTGTGGGGGGAGGATCAGCCCCAGCATTTT,CASSLWGEDQPQHF
-,TRBD2,15,TRBJ2-7,TRBV7-2,TGTGCCAGCAGCTTAGAACTAGCGGGGGCCTACGAGCAGTACTTC,CASSLELAGAYEQYF
few,-,14,TRBJ2-3,TRBV2,TGTGCCAGCAGAGACCCAGGACCCGGCCTTATTCAGTATTTT,CASRDPGPGLIQYF
few,-,16,TRBJ1-3,TRBV18,TGTGCCAGCTCAATCCAAGACGGCCGCTCTGGAAACACCATATATTTT,CASSIQDGRSGNTIYF
-,-,14,TRBJ2-7,TRBV6-5,TGTGCCAGCAGTTACTCGGTTGGCTCCTACGAGCAGTACTTC,CASSYSVGSYEQYF
-,-,16,TRBJ1-2,TRBV9,TGTGCCAGCAGCGTAGCCGTGGGGCAGCCTAACTATGGCTACACCTTC,CASSVAVGQPNYGYTF
few,-,14,TRBJ1-3,TRBV28,TGTGCCAGCAGCCCGGGGGCGTCTGGAAACACCATATATTTT,CASSPGASGNTIYF
few,-,14,TRBJ2-1,TRBV15,TGTGCCACCAGCAGAGGAAGGAGGGACAATGAGCAGTTCTTC,CATSRGRRDNEQFF
few,-,12,TRBJ2-5,TRBV3-1,TGTGCCAGCGGGGCCCCCCAAGAGACCCAGTACTTC,CASGAPQETQYF
few,TRBD1,16,TRBJ2-3,TRBV9,TGTGCCAGCAGCGCGGGACAGGGGTTTGGCCCAGATACGCAGTATTTT,CASSAGQGFGPDTQYF
many,-,18,TRBJ1-2,TRBV4-1,TGCGCCAGCAGCCAACGCCCCCAAGGCAGGGGCATTGACTATGGCTACACCTTC,CASSQRPQGRGIDYGYTF
few,-,13,TRBJ1-2,TRBV5-1,TGCGCCAGCAGCGACCAGGGAACCTATGGCTACACCTTC,CASSDQGTYGYTF
few,-,15,TRBJ1-2,TRBV6-5,TGTGCCAGCAGTTACGAGGTGCAGGCCGGCTATGGCTACACCTTC,CASSYEVQAGYGYTF
few,-,15,TRBJ1-1,TRBV5-1,TGCGCCAGCAGCCCCCTGGGACCGAAGAACACTGAAGCTTTCTTT,CASSPLGPKNTEAFF
-,TRBD2,17,TRBJ2-5,TRBV7-3,TGTGCCAGCAGCTTAAAAAGGGCTAGCGGGAGTGGAGAGACCCAGTACTTC,CASSLKRASGSGETQYF
many,-,14,TRBJ1-5,TRBV10-2,TGCGCCAGCGGGCAGGGGATGAGCAATCAGCCCCAGCATTTT,CASGQGMSNQPQHF
few,-,13,TRBJ1-2,TRBV5-1,TGCGCCAGCTCGGACGGATTCAACTATGGCTACACCTTC,CASSDGFNYGYTF
few,-,15,TRBJ2-1,TRBV3-1,TGTGCCAGCAGCCAAGTGGGAGTGACGTACAATGAGCAGTTCTTC,CASSQVGVTYNEQFF
few,-,11,TRBJ2-3,TRBV3-1,TGTGCCAGCAGCATTAAGGTGGCGCAGTATTTT,CASSIKVAQYF
many,TRBD2,17,TRBJ2-4,TRBV11-3,TGTGCCAGCAGCTCTAGCGGAACAGTTATAGCCAAAAACATTCAGTACTTC,CASSSSGTVIAKNIQYF
many,TRBD1,17,TRBJ1-1,TRBV6-5,TGTGCCAGCAGTTTACTACCCTTGGACAGGGGGAACACTGAAGCTTTCTTT,CASSLLPLDRGNTEAFF
-,TRBD2,16,TRBJ2-1,TRBV5-1,TGCGCCAGCAGCTTCAATAGCGGGGGATCCTACAATGAGCAGTTCTTC,CASSFNSGGSYNEQFF
few,-,15,TRBJ2-1,TRBV7-7,TGTGCCAGCAGCTTAACTGCGGGGAATTCTGGTGAGCAGTTCTTC,CASSLTAGNSGEQFF
-,-,15,TRBJ1-2,TRBV6-2/TRBV6-3,TGTGCCAGCAGCCAGATGAGACCGAGAAACTATGGCTACACCTTC,CASSQMRPRNYGYTF
few,TRBD2,17,TRBJ2-3,TRBV5-1,TGCGCCAGCAGCTATGGAGGGCTAGCGGGCCTCACAGATACGCAGTATTTT,CASSYGGLAGLTDTQYF
many,TRBD1,15,TRBJ1-1,TRBV4-2,TGTGCCAGCAGCCCCGGGACAGGGAGAATCACTGAAGCTTTCTTT,CASSPGTGRITEAFF
many,TRBD2,14,TRBJ2-5,TRBV5-1,TGCGCCAGCAGCCCCGGACTAGCGCAAGAGACCCAGTACTTC,CASSPGLAQETQYF
-,-,15,TRBJ2-3,TRBV7-2,TGTGCCAGCAGCCGTAGCCCCCTTAGCACAGATACGCAGTATTTT,CASSRSPLSTDTQYF
few,-,16,TRBJ2-7,TRBV7-9,TGTGCCAGCAGCTTAGGTTACGAGACAGAGGTATACGAGCAGTACTTC,CASSLGYETEVYEQYF
few,-,14,TRBJ1-1,TRBV24-1,TGTGCCACCAGTGACTCGGACCTGAACACTGAAGCTTTCTTT,CATSDSDLNTEAFF
-,TRBD2,17,TRBJ2-7,TRBV3-1,TGTGCCAGCAGCCAAGGCCCAGGACTAGCGGGGGCCTACGAGCAGTACTTC,CASSQGPGLAGAYEQYF
-,-,13,TRBJ2-1,TRBV7-6,TGTGCCAGCAGCTCCATACAGGGTCATGAGCAGTTCTTC,CASSSIQGHEQFF
-,TRBD1,14,TRBJ1-1,TRBV2,TGTGCCAGCAGGCAGGACAGGGGGTCGACTGAAGCTTTCTTT,CASRQDRGSTEAFF
few,TRBD1,14,TRBJ2-5,TRBV27,TGTGCCAGCAGACCCGACAGGGTGCAAGAGACCCAGTACTTC,CASRPDRVQETQYF
many,TRBD2,15,TRBJ2-4,TRBV5-1,TGCGCCAGCAGCGGACTAGCGGGAGCCAAAAACATTCAGTACTTC,CASSGLAGAKNIQYF